This T cell receptor (beta chain) was captured in a study of blood T cell repertoires in COVID-19. Original processing methods: Amplification of reference gene primers was used by the study to estimate nucleated cell counts. Sequenced by immunoSEQ multiplex PCR; TCRdb stores in-frame clones only, minus some. The D gene and trimming were derived from the DNA, and the V and J assignments and clone size from that table. Here the sample spans fewer than 120,000 clones, roughly four fifths being singletons. The germline V gene encodes CDR1 LGHDT and CDR2 YNNKEL (reference sequence). Trimming shortened V by 4 bases and J by 3 bases, and 8 bases separated the two germline ends. The CDR3 has 13 amino acids.

The gene calls are TRBV3-1 (or the pseudogene TRBV3-2) and TRBJ2-3; possibly TRBD1 for D (6 bases). This clonotype was sampled from a woman aged 60-75 years with acute or convalescent COVID-19. The material sequenced was peripheral blood. Here the CDR3 DNA reads TGTGCCAGCAGCCTCCAGGGGACAGATACGCAGTATTTT. The encoded protein is CASSLQGTDTQYF.